This entry lists 24 T cell receptor beta chains sequenced from one sample in a study of OX40 agonist ivuxolimab in advanced cancers. The repertoire was sequenced with immunoSEQ multiplex PCR; TCRdb's copy has only in-frame clones and lacks some. The table shows around 99,000 clones, with 85% to 90% occurring only once. The specimen was CD4+ or CD8+ T cells sorted from blood, collected in a trial of the OX40 agonist ivuxolimab. Receptors originate from an adult with an advanced solid tumor such as melanoma, head and neck, liver or kidney cancer.

The V gene is TRBV9, the J gene TRBJ2-5; 9 bases align to TRBD2. The DNA end is more similar to TRBJ2-7, so the J call may be wrong. This CDR3 is 14 amino acids long. Germline V gene lookup returns CDR1 SGDLS and CDR2 YYNGEE. CDR3 bases: TGTGCCAGCAGCACGACTAGCGGATCCTACGAGCAGTACTTC. Protein sequence: CASSTTSGSYEQYF.

The rearrangement joins TRBV18 to TRBJ2-7; D unresolved. The germline gives CDR1 KGHSH, CDR2 LQKENI. The germline V and J ends were trimmed by 3 bases and 6 bases, with 12 bases remaining between them. The CDR3 consists of 13 residues. The CDR3 here is CASSPLVDFEQYF. In DNA, the CDR3 is TGTGCCAGCTCACCTTTAGTAGATTTCGAGCAGTACTTC.

The chain couples TRBV5-1 to TRBJ2-7; the match to TRBD2 covers 8 bases. CDR1 is SGHRS, CDR2 YFSETQ, per germline. This CDR3 is built from 16 residues. V shed 0 bases and J 0 bases; nucleotides not matched to a gene: 5. This CDR3 reads CASSLGGLAGSYEQYF. CDR3 coding DNA: TGCGCCAGCAGCTTGGGGGGGCTAGCGGGCTCCTACGAGCAGTACTTC.

The chain uses TRBV5-4 and TRBJ2-1; 8 bases line up with TRBD1. Per germline, CDR1 SGHNT and CDR2 YYREEE (reference sequence). V shed 4 bases, J shed 10 bases, and the junction held 4 bases outside the gene matches. CDR3 length: 12 residues. In DNA, the CDR3 is TGTGCCAGCAGCCAGACAGGGGTCGAGCAGTTCTTC. This translates into CASSQTGVEQFF.

The rearrangement links TRBV11-3 to TRBJ2-7; either TRBD1 or TRBD2 may supply D (5 bases each). The CDR3 spans 14 residues. Germline V gives CDR1 SGHNT, CDR2 YENEEA. Trimming pared 4 bases from V and 3 bases from J, leaving 13 bases between. Written as DNA, the CDR3 is TGTGCCAGCAGCTCCGGGACGGCGGGCTACGAGCAGTACTTC. Its translation: CASSSGTAGYEQYF.

The V gene is TRBV30, the J gene TRBJ1-2, with D maybe TRBD1 (5 bases). CDR1 GTSNPN and CDR2 SVGIG come from the germline V gene (reference sequence). The CDR3 runs 14 residues. The V end lost 5 bases, the J end lost 4 bases, and 17 bases lay between the germline ends. CDR3 in DNA: TGTGCCTGGTCCGGGATAGGACACATCTATGGCTACACCTTC. This encodes CAWSGIGHIYGYTF.

This sequence joins TRBV29-1 and TRBJ2-1, with 10 bases that match TRBD2. V lost 7 bases and J lost 8; bases outside the gene matches: 8. The CDR3 extends over 13 amino acids. Germline loops: CDR1 SQVTM, CDR2 ANQGSEA. CDR3 loop: CSAGGLASDEQFF. The CDR3 nucleotides are TGCAGCGCTGGGGGACTAGCGTCCGATGAGCAGTTCTTC.

The V and J genes are TRBV5-1 and TRBJ2-1, with TRBD2 matching 15 bases. The ends lost 3 bases at V and 15 bases at J; junction bases unmatched: 10. The CDR3 is made up of 15 amino acids. The V gene's germline CDR1 is SGHRS and CDR2 YFSETQ. The CDR3 nucleotides are TGCGCCAGCAGCTCTACCGGGACTAGCGGGAGGACTCCGTTCTTC. It specifies CASSSTGTSGRTPFF. Complete variable domain (other parts from reference TRBV5-1 and TRBJ2-1): KAGVTQTPRYLIKTRGQQVTLSCSPISGHRSVSWYQQTPGQGLQFLFEYFSETQRNKGNFPGRFSGRQFSNSRSEMNVSTLELGDSALYLCASSSTGTSGRTPFFGPGTRLTVL.

The rearrangement joins TRBV6-5 to TRBJ2-3, with a tentative D call TRBD1 (5 bases). Trimming shortened V by 2 bases and J by 2 bases, and 14 bases separated the two germline ends. The CDR3 has 16 amino acids. Per the germline V gene, CDR1 is MNHEY and CDR2 is SVGAGI. The chain's CDR3 is CASSYKGLLITDTQYF. The CDR3 nucleotides are TGTGCCAGCAGTTACAAGGGGCTACTCATCACAGATACGCAGTATTTT.

V gene TRBV5-1 combines with J gene TRBJ2-1; D gene unclear. CDR3 size: 14 residues. V was clipped by 0 bases and J by 5 bases, with 9 bases between them. Germline CDR1 and CDR2: SGHRS and YFSETQ. CDR3 DNA sequence: TGCGCCAGCAGCTTGGAAACAGCGCACAATGAGCAGTTCTTC. This sequence encodes CASSLETAHNEQFF.

This clone came up once. The chain employs TRBV5-1 and TRBJ2-3; 14 bases match TRBD2. CDR1 and CDR2 from the germline V gene are SGHRS and YFSETQ. CDR3 size: 20 residues. J lost 1 base, V lost 2 bases, and 12 bases had no gene match. The CDR3: CASSLRPGLAGAVGTDTQYF. CDR3 bases: TGCGCCAGCAGCTTAAGACCGGGACTAGCGGGAGCTGTCGGCACAGATACGCAGTATTTT.

This clone was picked up one time. The sample carries other DNA sequences with the same CDR3. This chain joins TRBV19 and TRBJ2-2; either TRBD1 or TRBD2 may fit D (5 bases each). The V end was cut by 9 bases, the J end by 1 base, with 9 bases between. CDR3 length equals 13 residues. Germline V gives CDR1 LNHDA, CDR2 SQIVND (reference sequence). CDR3 amino acids: CASGTGNTGELFF. In DNA, the CDR3 is TGTGCCAGCGGGACGGGGAACACCGGGGAGCTGTTTTTT.

Turning to this clone: The same CDR3 is also encoded by other DNA sequences in this sample. This chain links TRBV28 with TRBJ2-5; D unresolved. V was clipped by 7 bases and J by 1 base, with 4 bases between them. This CDR3 is built from 11 residues. Germline V gene sequence: CDR1 MDHEN, CDR2 SYDVKM. The CDR3 DNA is TGTGCCAGCACGGGCCAAGAGACCCAGTACTTC. The encoded protein is CASTGQETQYF. The whole variable domain, filled in from reference TRBV28 and TRBJ2-5, reads DVKVTQSSRYLVKRTGEKVFLECVQDMDHENMFWYRQDPGLGLRLIYFSYDVKMKEKGDIPEGYSVSREKKERFSLILESASTNQTSMYLCASTGQETQYFGPGTRLLVL.

The chain employs TRBV5-1 and TRBJ2-1; unclear D gene. Germline V gives CDR1 SGHRS, CDR2 YFSETQ. V lost 3 bases and J lost 10, with 8 bases in between. The CDR3 is 11 amino acids. The chain's CDR3 is CASSSRWEQFF. In DNA, the CDR3 is TGCGCCAGCAGCTCTCGGTGGGAGCAGTTCTTC.

The V call is TRBV5-6, the J call TRBJ1-6; 7 positions match TRBD1. Trimming removed 2 bases from V and 7 bases from J; junction bases left unmatched: 3. The germline CDR1 and CDR2 sequences are SGHDT and YYEEEE. This CDR3 has 14 residues. The CDR3 DNA follows: TGTGCCAGCAGCTTACTACAGGGGAATTCACCCCTCCACTTT. Its protein product is CASSLLQGNSPLHF.

V is TRBV7-3 and J is TRBJ2-1, with unresolved D. Germline V gene lookup returns CDR1 SGHTA and CDR2 FQGTGA. The V end was cut by 1 base, the J end by 1 base, with 8 bases between. This CDR3 comprises 15 residues. The CDR3 nucleotides read TGTGCCAGCAGCTTAATCGGCGGTTCCTACAATGAGCAGTTCTTC. It encodes CASSLIGGSYNEQFF.

The V call is TRBV19, the J call TRBJ2-7, with a tentative D call TRBD1 (6 bases). Germline loops: CDR1 LNHDA, CDR2 SQIVND (reference sequence). CDR3 length equals 16 residues. The ends were cut back, 1 base at V and 2 bases at J, with 15 bases in the middle. The CDR3, as DNA: TGTGCCAGTAGTATAGTCCCCGACAGGCCTCCCTACGAGCAGTACTTC. Amino acid sequence: CASSIVPDRPPYEQYF.

The CDR3 coding sequence is TGTGCCTGGAGTTTCCGAGCCGCGAGACTGTTTTTT. Protein product: CAWSFRAARLFF. This sequence joins TRBV30 and TRBJ1-4; D is unresolved. The V and J ends lost 2 bases and 13 bases respectively, with 14 bases between them. From germline, CDR1 is GTSNPN and CDR2 SVGIG (reference sequence). CDR3 length: 12 residues.

The V gene is TRBV5-1, the J gene TRBJ1-3, with a tentative D call TRBD1 (5 bases). The CDR3 is 14 residues long. Looked up from germline, CDR1 is SGHRS and CDR2 is YFSETQ. The V and J ends lost 4 bases and 2 bases respectively, with 10 bases between them. CDR3 in DNA: TGCGCCAGCAGCCTTGACAGCACTGGAAACACCATATATTTT. Its translation: CASSLDSTGNTIYF. The entire variable domain, with the rest obtained from reference TRBV5-1 and TRBJ1-3, is as follows: KAGVTQTPRYLIKTRGQQVTLSCSPISGHRSVSWYQQTPGQGLQFLFEYFSETQRNKGNFPGRFSGRQFSNSRSEMNVSTLELGDSALYLCASSLDSTGNTIYFGEGSWLTVV.

The chain recombines TRBV6-1 with TRBJ2-7; 8 nucleotides match TRBD1. Losses at the gene ends were 6 bases for V and 7 bases for J; bases not matched to a gene: 14. The CDR3 spans 15 residues. Germline CDR1 MNHNS, CDR2 SASEGT. The CDR3 DNA reads as TGTGCCAGCAGATCCTTTGGACAGGGTTTGAGAGAGCAGTACTTC. Protein product: CASRSFGQGLREQYF.

CDR3 amino acids: CASRPPGQGAIAYEQYF. Written as DNA, the CDR3 is TGTGCCAGCAGACCACCGGGACAGGGGGCGATAGCCTACGAGCAGTACTTC. The V and J genes are TRBV13 and TRBJ2-7; 12 bases match TRBD1. CDR1 and CDR2 from the germline V gene are PRHDT and FYEKMQ (reference sequence). The CDR3 is 17 residues long. V was pared by 6 bases and J by 2 bases, with 11 bases of the junction left unmatched.

The chain carries TRBV30 and TRBJ1-5, with TRBD1 matching over 7 bases. This CDR3 is built from 16 residues. V shed 1 base and J 3 bases; nucleotides not matched to a gene: 9. The germline gives CDR1 GTSNPN, CDR2 SVGIG (reference sequence). CDR3 in amino acids: CAWSAETGRTNQPQHF. For the CDR3, the DNA is TGTGCCTGGAGTGCGGAGACAGGGAGGACCAATCAGCCCCAGCATTTT. Together with reference TRBV30 and TRBJ1-5, the CDR3 gives the full variable domain: SQTIHQWPATLVQPVGSPLSLECTVEGTSNPNLYWYRQAAGRGLQLLFYSVGIGQISSEVPQNLSASRPQDRQFILSSKKLLLSDSGFYLCAWSAETGRTNQPQHFGDGTRLSIL.

This chain links TRBV7-2 with TRBJ1-5, with 8 bases identical to TRBD1. The CDR3 has 14 residues. Germline V lookup: CDR1 SGHTA, CDR2 FQGNSA. V lost 5 bases, J lost 5 bases, and 5 bases stayed unmatched. The CDR3 loop reads CASSPGQGDQPQHF. The CDR3 DNA reads TGTGCCAGCAGCCCTGGACAGGGAGATCAGCCCCAGCATTTT.

The chain joins TRBV7-2 to TRBJ2-3; 12 nucleotides agree with TRBD2. V shed 2 bases and J 0 bases; nucleotides not matched to a gene: 9. The length of the CDR3 is 19 residues. Germline CDR1 is SGHTA and CDR2 is FQGNSA. CDR3: CASSLKRGLAGGSTDTQYF. CDR3 bases: TGTGCCAGCAGCTTAAAGCGGGGACTAGCGGGCGGAAGCACAGATACGCAGTATTTT.